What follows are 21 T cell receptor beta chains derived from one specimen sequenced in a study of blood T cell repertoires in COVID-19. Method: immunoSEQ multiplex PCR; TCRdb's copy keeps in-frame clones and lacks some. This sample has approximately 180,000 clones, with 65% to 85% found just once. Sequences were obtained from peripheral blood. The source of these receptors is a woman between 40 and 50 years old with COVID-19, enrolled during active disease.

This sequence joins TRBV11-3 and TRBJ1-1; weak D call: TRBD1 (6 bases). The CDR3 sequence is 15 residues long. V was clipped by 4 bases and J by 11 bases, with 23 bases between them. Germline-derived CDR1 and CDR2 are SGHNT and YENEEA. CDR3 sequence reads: CASSSGQIGAADAFF. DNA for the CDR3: TGTGCCAGCAGCTCGGGACAAATAGGGGCCGCCGACGCTTTCTTT. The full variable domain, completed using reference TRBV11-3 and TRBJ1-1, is EAGVVQSPRYKIIEKKQPVAFWCNPISGHNTLYWYLQNLGQGPELLIRYENEEAVDDSQLPKDRFSAERLKGVDSTLKIQPAELGDSAVYLCASSSGQIGAADAFFGQGTRLTVV.

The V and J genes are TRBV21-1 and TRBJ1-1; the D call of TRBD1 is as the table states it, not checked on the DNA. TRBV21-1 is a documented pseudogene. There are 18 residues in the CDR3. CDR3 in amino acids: CASSKSGGGQGLNTEAFF. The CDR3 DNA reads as TGTGCCAGCAGCAAATCGGGGGGAGGACAGGGCCTGAACACTGAAGCTTTCTTT.

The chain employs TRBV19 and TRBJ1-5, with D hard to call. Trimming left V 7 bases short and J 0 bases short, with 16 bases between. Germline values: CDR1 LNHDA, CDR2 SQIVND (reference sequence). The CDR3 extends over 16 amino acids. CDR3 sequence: CASTPAESLSNQPQHF. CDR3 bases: TGTGCCAGTACCCCCGCCGAGTCGCTTAGCAATCAGCCCCAGCATTTT.

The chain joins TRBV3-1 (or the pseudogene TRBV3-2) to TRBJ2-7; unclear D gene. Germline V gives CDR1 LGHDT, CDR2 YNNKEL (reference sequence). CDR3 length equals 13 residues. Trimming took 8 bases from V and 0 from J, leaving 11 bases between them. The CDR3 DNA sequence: TGTGCCAGCGAGGCACCGCTCTCCTACGAGCAGTACTTC. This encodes CASEAPLSYEQYF.

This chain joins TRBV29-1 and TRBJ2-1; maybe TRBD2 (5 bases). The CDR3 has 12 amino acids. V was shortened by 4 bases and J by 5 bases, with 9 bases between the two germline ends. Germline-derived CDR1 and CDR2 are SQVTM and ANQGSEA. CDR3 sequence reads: CSVGHGNNEQFF. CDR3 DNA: TGCAGCGTTGGTCACGGGAACAATGAGCAGTTCTTC.

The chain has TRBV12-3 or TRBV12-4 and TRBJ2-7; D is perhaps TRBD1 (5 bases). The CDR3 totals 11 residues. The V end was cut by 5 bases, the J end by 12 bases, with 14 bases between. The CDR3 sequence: CASSVKGPTYF. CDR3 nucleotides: TGTGCCAGCAGTGTCAAGGGGCCGACGTACTTC.

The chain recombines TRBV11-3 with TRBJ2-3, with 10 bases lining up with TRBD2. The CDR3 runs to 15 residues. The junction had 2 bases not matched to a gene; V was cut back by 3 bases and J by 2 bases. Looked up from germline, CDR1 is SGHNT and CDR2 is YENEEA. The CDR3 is CASSLSGGDTDTQYF. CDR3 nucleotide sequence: TGTGCCAGCAGCTTGAGCGGGGGGGACACAGATACGCAGTATTTT.

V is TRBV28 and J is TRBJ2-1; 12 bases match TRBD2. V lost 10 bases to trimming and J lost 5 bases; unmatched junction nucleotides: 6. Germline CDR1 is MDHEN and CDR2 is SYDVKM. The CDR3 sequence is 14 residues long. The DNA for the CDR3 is TGTGCCAACTCGCTAGCGGGAGGGCACAATGAGCAGTTCTTC. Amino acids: CANSLAGGHNEQFF.

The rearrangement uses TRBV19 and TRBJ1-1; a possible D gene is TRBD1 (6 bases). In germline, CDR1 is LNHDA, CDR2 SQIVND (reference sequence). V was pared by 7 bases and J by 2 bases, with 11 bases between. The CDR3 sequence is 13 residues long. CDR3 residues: CASNLQGNTEAFF. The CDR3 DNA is TGTGCCAGTAACTTACAGGGAAACACTGAAGCTTTCTTT.

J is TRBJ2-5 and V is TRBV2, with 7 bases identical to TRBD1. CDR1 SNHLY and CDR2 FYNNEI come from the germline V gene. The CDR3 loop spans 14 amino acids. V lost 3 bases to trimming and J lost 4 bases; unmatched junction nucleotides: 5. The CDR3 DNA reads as TGTGCCAGCAGTGACTCAGGGGGTCGAGAGACCCAGTACTTC. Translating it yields CASSDSGGRETQYF. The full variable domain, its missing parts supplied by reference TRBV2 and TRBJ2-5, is EPEVTQTPSHQVTQMGQEVILRCVPISNHLYFYWYRQILGQKVEFLVSFYNNEISEKSEIFDDQFSVERPDGSNFTLKIRSTKLEDSAMYFCASSDSGGRETQYFGPGTRLLVL.

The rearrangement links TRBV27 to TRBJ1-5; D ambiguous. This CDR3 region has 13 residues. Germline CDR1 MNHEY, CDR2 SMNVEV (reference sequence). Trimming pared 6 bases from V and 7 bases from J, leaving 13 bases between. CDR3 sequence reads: CASREGIYQPQHF. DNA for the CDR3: TGTGCCAGCAGGGAGGGAATTTACCAGCCCCAGCATTTT.

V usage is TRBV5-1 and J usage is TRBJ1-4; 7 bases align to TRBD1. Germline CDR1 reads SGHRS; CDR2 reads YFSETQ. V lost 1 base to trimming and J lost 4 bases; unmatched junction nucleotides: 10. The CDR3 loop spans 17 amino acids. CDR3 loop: CASSLSTSTGRNEKLFF. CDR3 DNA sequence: TGCGCCAGCAGCTTGAGTACGTCGACAGGGCGTAATGAAAAACTGTTTTTT.

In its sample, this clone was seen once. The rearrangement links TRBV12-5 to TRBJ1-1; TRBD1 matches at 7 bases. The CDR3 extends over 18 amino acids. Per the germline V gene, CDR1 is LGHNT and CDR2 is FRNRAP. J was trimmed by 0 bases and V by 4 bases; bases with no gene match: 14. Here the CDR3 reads CASGWPPGGAGMNTEAFF. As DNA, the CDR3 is TGTGCTAGTGGTTGGCCCCCAGGGGGTGCGGGCATGAACACTGAAGCTTTCTTT.

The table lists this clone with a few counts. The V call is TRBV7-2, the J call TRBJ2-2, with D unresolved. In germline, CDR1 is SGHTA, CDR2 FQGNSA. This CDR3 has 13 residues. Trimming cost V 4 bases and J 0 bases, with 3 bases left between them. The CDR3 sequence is CASSSANTGELFF. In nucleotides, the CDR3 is TGTGCCAGCAGCTCGGCGAACACCGGGGAGCTGTTTTTT.

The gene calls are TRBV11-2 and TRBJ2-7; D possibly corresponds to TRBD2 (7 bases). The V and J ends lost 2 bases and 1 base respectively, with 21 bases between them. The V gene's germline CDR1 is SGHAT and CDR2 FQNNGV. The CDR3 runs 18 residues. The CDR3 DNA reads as TGTGCCAGCAGCTTACCCACCGACGGGGGGCGATTTTCCTACGAGCAGTACTTC. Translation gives CASSLPTDGGRFSYEQYF.

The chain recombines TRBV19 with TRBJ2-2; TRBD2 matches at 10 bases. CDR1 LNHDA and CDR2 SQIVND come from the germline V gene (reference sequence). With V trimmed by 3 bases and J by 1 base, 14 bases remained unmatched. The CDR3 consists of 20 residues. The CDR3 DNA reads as TGTGCCAGTAGTATCCTGATAGCGGGGGGCTCCTCAAAGAACACCGGGGAGCTGTTTTTT. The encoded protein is CASSILIAGGSSKNTGELFF.

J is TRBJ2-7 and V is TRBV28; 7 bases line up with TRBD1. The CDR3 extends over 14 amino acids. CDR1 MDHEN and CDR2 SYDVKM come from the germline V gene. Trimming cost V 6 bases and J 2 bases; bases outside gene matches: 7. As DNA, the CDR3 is TGTGCCAGCAGGTCGACAGGGTACCCCTACGAGCAGTACTTC. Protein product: CASRSTGYPYEQYF. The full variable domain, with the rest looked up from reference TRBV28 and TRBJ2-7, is DVKVTQSSRYLVKRTGEKVFLECVQDMDHENMFWYRQDPGLGLRLIYFSYDVKMKEKGDIPEGYSVSREKKERFSLILESASTNQTSMYLCASRSTGYPYEQYFGPGTRLTVT.

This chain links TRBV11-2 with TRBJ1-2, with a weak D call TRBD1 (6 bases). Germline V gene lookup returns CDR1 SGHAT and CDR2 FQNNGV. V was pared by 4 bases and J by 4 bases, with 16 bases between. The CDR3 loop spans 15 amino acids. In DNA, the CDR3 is TGTGCCAGCAGCTCACCCCGGACAGATCGCTATGGCTACACCTTC. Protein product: CASSSPRTDRYGYTF.

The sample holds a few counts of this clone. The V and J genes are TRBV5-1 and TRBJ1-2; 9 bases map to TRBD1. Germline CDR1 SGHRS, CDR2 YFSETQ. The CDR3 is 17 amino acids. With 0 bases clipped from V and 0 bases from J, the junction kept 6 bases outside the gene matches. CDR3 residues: CASSLGDRERTNYGYTF. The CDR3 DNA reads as TGCGCCAGCAGCTTGGGGGACAGGGAGCGTACTAACTATGGCTACACCTTC.

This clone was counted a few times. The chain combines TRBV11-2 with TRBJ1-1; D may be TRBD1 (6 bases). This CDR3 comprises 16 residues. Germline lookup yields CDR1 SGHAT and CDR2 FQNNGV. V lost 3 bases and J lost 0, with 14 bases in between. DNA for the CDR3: TGTGCCAGCAGCTTTTCGGACAGCCTCATGAACACTGAAGCTTTCTTT. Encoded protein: CASSFSDSLMNTEAFF. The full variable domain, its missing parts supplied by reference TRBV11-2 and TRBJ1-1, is EAGVAQSPRYKIIEKRQSVAFWCNPISGHATLYWYQQILGQGPKLLIQFQNNGVVDDSQLPKDRFSAERLKGVDSTLKIQPAKLEDSAVYLCASSFSDSLMNTEAFFGQGTRLTVV.

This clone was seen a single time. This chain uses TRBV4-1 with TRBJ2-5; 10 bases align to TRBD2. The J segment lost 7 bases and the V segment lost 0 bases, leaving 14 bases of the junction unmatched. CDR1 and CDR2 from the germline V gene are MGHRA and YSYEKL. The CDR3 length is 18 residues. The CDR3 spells CASSQESQASGRVGTQYF. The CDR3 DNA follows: TGCGCCAGCAGCCAAGAGAGCCAGGCAAGCGGGAGGGTCGGGACCCAGTACTTC.